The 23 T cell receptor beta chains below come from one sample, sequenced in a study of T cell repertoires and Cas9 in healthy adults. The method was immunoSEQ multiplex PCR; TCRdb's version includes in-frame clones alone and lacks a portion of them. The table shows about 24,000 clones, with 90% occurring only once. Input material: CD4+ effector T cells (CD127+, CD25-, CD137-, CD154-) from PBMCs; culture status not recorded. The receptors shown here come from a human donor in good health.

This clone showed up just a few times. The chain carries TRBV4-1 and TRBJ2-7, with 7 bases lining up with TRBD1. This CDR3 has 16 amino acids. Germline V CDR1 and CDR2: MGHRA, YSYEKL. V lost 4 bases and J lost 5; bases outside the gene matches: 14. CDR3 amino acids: CASSPGQATLGNEQYF. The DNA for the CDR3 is TGCGCCAGCAGCCCCGGACAGGCCACGCTCGGGAACGAGCAGTACTTC.

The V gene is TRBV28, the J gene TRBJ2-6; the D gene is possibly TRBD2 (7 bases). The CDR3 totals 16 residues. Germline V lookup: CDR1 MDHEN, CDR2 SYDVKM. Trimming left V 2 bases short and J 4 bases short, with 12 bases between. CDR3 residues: CASSLGGGDGANVLTF. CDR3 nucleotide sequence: TGTGCCAGCAGTTTAGGGGGGGGCGACGGGGCCAACGTCCTGACTTTC. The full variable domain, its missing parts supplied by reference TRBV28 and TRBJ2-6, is DVKVTQSSRYLVKRTGEKVFLECVQDMDHENMFWYRQDPGLGLRLIYFSYDVKMKEKGDIPEGYSVSREKKERFSLILESASTNQTSMYLCASSLGGGDGANVLTFGAGSRLTVL.

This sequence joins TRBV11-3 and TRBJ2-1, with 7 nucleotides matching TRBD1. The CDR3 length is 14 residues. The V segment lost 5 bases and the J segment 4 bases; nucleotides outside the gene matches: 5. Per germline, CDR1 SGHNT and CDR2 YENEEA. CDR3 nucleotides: TGTGCCAGCAGCACGCGGACAGGTTACAATGAGCAGTTCTTC. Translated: CASSTRTGYNEQFF.

This CDR3 reads CASSRTGSGSAGNTIYF. Written as DNA, the CDR3 is TGTGCCAGCAGTCGGACAGGCAGTGGTTCCGCTGGAAACACCATATATTTT. The rearrangement uses TRBV2 and TRBJ1-3, with 7 bases aligning to TRBD1. Germline lookup yields CDR1 SNHLY and CDR2 FYNNEI. J was trimmed by 2 bases and V by 5 bases; bases with no gene match: 12. The CDR3 runs 17 residues.

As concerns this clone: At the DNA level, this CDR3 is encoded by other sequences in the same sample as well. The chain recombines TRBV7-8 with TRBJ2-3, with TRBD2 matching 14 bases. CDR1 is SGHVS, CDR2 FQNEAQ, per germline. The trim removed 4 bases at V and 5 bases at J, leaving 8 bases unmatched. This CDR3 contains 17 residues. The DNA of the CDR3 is TGTGCCAGCAGCTCCATAGGACTAGCGGGGGGTGGAGATACGCAGTATTTT. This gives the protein CASSSIGLAGGGDTQYF.

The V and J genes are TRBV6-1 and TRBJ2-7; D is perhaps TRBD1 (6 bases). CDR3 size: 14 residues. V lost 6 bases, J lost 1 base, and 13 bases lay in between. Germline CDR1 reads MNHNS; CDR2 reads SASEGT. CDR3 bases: TGTGCCAGCAGGATACAGGGCTCATCCTACGAGCAGTACTTC. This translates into CASRIQGSSYEQYF.

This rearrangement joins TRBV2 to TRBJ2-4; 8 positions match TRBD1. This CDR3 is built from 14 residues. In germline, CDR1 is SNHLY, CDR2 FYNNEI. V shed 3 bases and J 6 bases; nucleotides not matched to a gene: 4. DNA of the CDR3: TGTGCCAGCAGTGAGACAGGGGACTTAAACATTCAGTACTTC. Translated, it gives CASSETGDLNIQYF. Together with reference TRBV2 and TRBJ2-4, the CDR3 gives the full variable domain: EPEVTQTPSHQVTQMGQEVILRCVPISNHLYFYWYRQILGQKVEFLVSFYNNEISEKSEIFDDQFSVERPDGSNFTLKIRSTKLEDSAMYFCASSETGDLNIQYFGAGTRLSVL.

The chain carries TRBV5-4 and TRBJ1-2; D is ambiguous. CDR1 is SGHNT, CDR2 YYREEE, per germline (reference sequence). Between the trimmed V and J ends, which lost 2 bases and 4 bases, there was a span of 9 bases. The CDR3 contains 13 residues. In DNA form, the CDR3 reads TGTGCCAGCAGCTTTGAGGGTATCTATGGCTACACCTTC. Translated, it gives CASSFEGIYGYTF.

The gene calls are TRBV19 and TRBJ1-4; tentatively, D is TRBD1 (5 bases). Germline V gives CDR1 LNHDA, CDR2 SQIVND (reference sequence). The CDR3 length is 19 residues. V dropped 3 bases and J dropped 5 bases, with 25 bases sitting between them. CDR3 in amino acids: CASSIGSGGGPRSNEKLFF. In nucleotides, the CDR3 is TGTGCCAGTAGTATTGGCTCGGGCGGGGGACCCAGGTCGAATGAAAAACTGTTTTTT.

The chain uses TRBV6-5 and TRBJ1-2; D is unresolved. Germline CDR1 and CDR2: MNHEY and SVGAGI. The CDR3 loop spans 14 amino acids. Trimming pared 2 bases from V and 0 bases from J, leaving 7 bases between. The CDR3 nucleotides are TGTGCCAGCAGTTACAGTACTTCTAACTATGGCTACACCTTC. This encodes CASSYSTSNYGYTF.

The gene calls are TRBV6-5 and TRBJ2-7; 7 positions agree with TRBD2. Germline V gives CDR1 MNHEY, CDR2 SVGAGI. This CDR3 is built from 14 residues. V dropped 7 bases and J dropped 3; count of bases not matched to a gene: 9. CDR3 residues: CASIIRGGSYEQYF. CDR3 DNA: TGTGCCAGCATTATACGGGGAGGGAGCTACGAGCAGTACTTC.

CDR3 in DNA: TGTGCCAGCAGCTCTAGGCCCTTTCTGCTATACGAGCAGTACTTC. The encoded protein is CASSSRPFLLYEQYF. The rearrangement links TRBV11-2 to TRBJ2-7; unclear D gene. The CDR3 runs to 15 residues. Between the trimmed V and J ends, which lost 4 bases and 4 bases, there was a span of 17 bases. Germline V lookup: CDR1 SGHAT, CDR2 FQNNGV.

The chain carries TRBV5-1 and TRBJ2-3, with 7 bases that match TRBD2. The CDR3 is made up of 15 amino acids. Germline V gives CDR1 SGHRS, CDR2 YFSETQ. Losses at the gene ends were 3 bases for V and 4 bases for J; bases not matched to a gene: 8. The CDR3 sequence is CASSWSGVSSDTQYF. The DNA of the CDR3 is TGCGCCAGCAGCTGGAGCGGGGTTAGCTCAGATACGCAGTATTTT.

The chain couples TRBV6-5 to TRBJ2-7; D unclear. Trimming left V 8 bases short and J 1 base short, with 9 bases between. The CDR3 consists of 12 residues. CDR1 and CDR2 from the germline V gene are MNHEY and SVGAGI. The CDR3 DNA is TGTGCCAGCGCAGTCCTATCCTACGAGCAGTACTTC. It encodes CASAVLSYEQYF.

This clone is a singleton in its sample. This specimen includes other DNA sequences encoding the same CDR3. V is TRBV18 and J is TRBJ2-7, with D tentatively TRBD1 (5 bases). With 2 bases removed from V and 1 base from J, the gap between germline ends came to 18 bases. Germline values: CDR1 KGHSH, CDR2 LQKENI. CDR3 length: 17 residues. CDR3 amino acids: CASSPVRGQRTSYEQYF. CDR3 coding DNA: TGTGCCAGCTCACCAGTAAGGGGCCAGCGAACTTCCTACGAGCAGTACTTC.

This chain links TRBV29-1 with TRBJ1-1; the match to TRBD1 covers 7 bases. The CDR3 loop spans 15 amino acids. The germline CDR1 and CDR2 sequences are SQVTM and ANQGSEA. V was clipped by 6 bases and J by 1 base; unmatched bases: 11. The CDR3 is CSVLLATGQNTEAFF. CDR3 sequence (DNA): TGCAGCGTCCTTCTTGCGACAGGGCAGAACACTGAAGCTTTCTTT.

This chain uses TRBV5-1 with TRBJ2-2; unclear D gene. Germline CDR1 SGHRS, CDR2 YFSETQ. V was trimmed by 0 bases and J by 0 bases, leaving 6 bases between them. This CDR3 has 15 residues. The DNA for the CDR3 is TGCGCCAGCAGCTTGGAAGTCGCGAACACCGGGGAGCTGTTTTTT. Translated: CASSLEVANTGELFF.

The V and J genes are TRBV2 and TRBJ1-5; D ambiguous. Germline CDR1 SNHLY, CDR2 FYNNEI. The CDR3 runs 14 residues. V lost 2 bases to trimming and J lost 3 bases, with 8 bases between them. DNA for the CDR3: TGTGCCAGCAGTGAACCCCCATACAATCAGCCCCAGCATTTT. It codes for CASSEPPYNQPQHF.

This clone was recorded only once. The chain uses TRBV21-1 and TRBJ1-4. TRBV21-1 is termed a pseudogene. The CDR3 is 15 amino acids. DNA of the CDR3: TGTGCCAGCAAGTCGACGGGGGCAACTAATGAAAAACTGTTTTTT. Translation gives CASKSTGATNEKLFF.

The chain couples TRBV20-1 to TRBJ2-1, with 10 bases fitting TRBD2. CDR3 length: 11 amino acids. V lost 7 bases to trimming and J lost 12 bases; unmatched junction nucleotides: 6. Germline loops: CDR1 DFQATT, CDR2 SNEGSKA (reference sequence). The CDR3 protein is CSVAGGRGQFF. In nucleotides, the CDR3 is TGCAGTGTAGCGGGGGGCCGGGGGCAGTTCTTC.

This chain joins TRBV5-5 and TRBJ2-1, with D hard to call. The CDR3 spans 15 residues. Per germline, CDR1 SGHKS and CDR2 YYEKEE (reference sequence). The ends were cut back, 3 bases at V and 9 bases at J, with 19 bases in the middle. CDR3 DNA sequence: TGTGCCAGCAGCTCCGCAGGTGGGCCCAGCGCTGAGCAGTTCTTC. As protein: CASSSAGGPSAEQFF.

The CDR3 region has the DNA TGTGCCAGCAGCCGGGGACAGGGGCAGACCCAGTACTTC. Its translation is CASSRGQGQTQYF. The genes are TRBV7-3 and TRBJ2-5, with 10 bases matching TRBD1. Germline CDR1 SGHTA, CDR2 FQGTGA. Trimming took 5 bases from V and 6 from J; bases not matched to a gene: 3. The CDR3 is made up of 13 amino acids.

The CDR3 spells CASGPQGSAEKLFF. The CDR3 DNA reads as TGTGCCAGCGGGCCCCAGGGGTCCGCTGAAAAACTGTTTTTT. The V and J genes are TRBV19 and TRBJ1-4; TRBD1 is a possible D gene (6 bases). From germline, CDR1 is LNHDA and CDR2 SQIVND (reference sequence). V was pared by 9 bases and J by 7 bases, with 18 bases between. CDR3 size: 14 residues.